The present T cell receptor beta chain was sequenced within a study of blood T cell repertoires in COVID-19. Study overall: The United States, Italy and Spain were the sources of the acute and convalescent COVID-19 samples. In each case, the material was cDNA or gDNA derived from T cells, B-cell-depleted T cells, or PBMCs.

This CDR3 has 13 residues. Germline V CDR1 and CDR2: SQVTM, ANQGSEA. Between the trimmed V and J ends, which lost 4 bases and 6 bases, there was a span of 12 bases. Sequencing used immunoSEQ multiplex PCR; TCRdb keeps in-frame clones, though not all of them. This table has hundreds of thousands of clones, more than 80% appearing once. Participants came from about 23 US areas, aged about 18 to 100 years. Cohort placement rested on clinical history that participants reported themselves. This receptor was identified in a man aged 25 to 40 who had recovered from COVID-19. Material for sequencing was PBMCs or T cells enriched from blood (not recorded which). The genes are TRBV29-1 and TRBJ1-4; the D is unclear. The CDR3 loop is CSVVHGVHEKLFF. CDR3 coding DNA: TGCAGCGTTGTACACGGGGTTCATGAAAAACTGTTTTTT.